These T cell receptor beta chains were read from a single sample in a study of shared clonotypes between healthy human individuals. Generated by immunoSEQ multiplex PCR, the TCRdb table keeps only in-frame clones and is missing some. The sample contains about 1 million clones, under 80% of which appear only once. Sequencing was done on a sample of memory CD4+ T cells sorted from blood. Receptors originate from a man younger than 30 in good health. The CDR3 runs from the conserved cysteine through the conserved F or W. The D gene is left open where the match is weak. Part of the rows lack a size; the others show once, few, many or a class for expanded clones.

clone_size j_call v_call d_call cdr3_nt cdr3_aa
NA TRBJ2-2 TRBV29-1 NA TGCAGCGTTGCGACGAACACCGGGGAGCTGTTTTTT CSVATNTGELFF
NA TRBJ1-2 TRBV19 NA TGTGCCAGTAGGCAACTCTCCCGTGGCTACACCTTC CASRQLSRGYTF
NA TRBJ2-2 TRBV6-6 NA TGTGCCAGCAGTTACTCCGGGACTTTTAACACCGGGGAGCTGTTTTTT CASSYSGTFNTGELFF
once TRBJ2-7 TRBV10-2 NA TGCGCCAGCAGTGAACACATTAGCTCCTACGAGCAGTACTTC CASSEHISSYEQYF
NA TRBJ2-7 TRBV10-3 TRBD1 TGTGCCATGGCCGCCGGGACAGGGACCCACGAGCAGTACTTC CAMAAGTGTHEQYF
NA TRBJ2-7 TRBV6-5 TRBD1 TGTGCCAGCACCGACGGGACAGGGGCCTACGAGCAGTACTTC CASTDGTGAYEQYF
NA TRBJ2-7 TRBV11-2 NA TGTGCCAGCAGCTTAGGCTGGAACTACGAGCAGTACTTC CASSLGWNYEQYF
NA TRBJ2-3 TRBV7-8 NA TGTGCCAGCAGCCCTTCTACTGGGGGTGTTAGCACAGATACGCAGTATTTT CASSPSTGGVSTDTQYF
NA TRBJ2-5 TRBV7-2 TRBD2 TGTGCCAGCAGAACAAACCCCGGCGGGAGGTATGCCACCCAGTACTTC CASRTNPGGRYATQYF
NA TRBJ2-3 TRBV19 NA TGTGCCAGTAGTCCCGGTGATACGCAGTATTTT CASSPGDTQYF
NA TRBJ2-2 TRBV5-4 TRBD2 TGTGCCAGCGCACGCGGGGGGGGCAACACCGGGGAGCTGTTTTTT CASARGGGNTGELFF
NA TRBJ2-7 TRBV6-6 NA TGTGCCAGCAGTTACTCGTGGGTCGAGCAGTACTTC CASSYSWVEQYF
NA TRBJ2-1 TRBV5-1 TRBD2 TGCGCCAGCCAAACTATAGCGGGAGAGCAGTTCTTC CASQTIAGEQFF
NA TRBJ2-1 TRBV9 NA TGTGCCAGCAGCGTAGGCTACCTTAATGAGCAGTTCTTC CASSVGYLNEQFF
few TRBJ1-1 TRBV2 TRBD1 TGTGCCAGCAGCGACAGGGACACTGAAGCTTTCTTT CASSDRDTEAFF
NA TRBJ1-5 TRBV10-2 NA TGCGCCAGCAGTGGACAGCTCAATCAGCCCCAGCATTTT CASSGQLNQPQHF
NA TRBJ2-7 TRBV10-3 TRBD1 TGTGCCATCAGTGACCTCTACCGGGACAGAGCCTACGAGCAGTACTTC CAISDLYRDRAYEQYF
NA TRBJ2-7 TRBV28 NA TGTGCCAGCAGTTTACAGGGTCCGGGCGAGCAGTACTTC CASSLQGPGEQYF
NA TRBJ1-1 TRBV2 TRBD1 TGTGCCAGCATGAGGGACAGGGTAAACACTGAAGCTTTCTTT CASMRDRVNTEAFF
few TRBJ1-2 TRBV10-2 NA TGCGCCAGCAGTGGTTCCGCAGCCTATGGCTACACCTTC CASSGSAAYGYTF
NA TRBJ1-4 TRBV18 NA TGTGCCAGCTCACCCTCCAGAGGAGGAGAACGACTGTTTTTT CASSPSRGGERLFF
NA TRBJ2-3 TRBV5-1 TRBD2 TGCGCCAGTCTTCCTAGCGGGGGGAGCACAGATACGCAGTATTTT CASLPSGGSTDTQYF
NA TRBJ2-1 TRBV11-2 TRBD2 TGTGCCAGCAGCTTAGATCTGACTAGCGGGAGGACCAATGAGCAGTTCTTC CASSLDLTSGRTNEQFF
NA TRBJ1-6 TRBV28 NA TGTGCCAGCAGTCAATCCTGGAGGGAAGGGGCACCCCTCCACTTT CASSQSWREGAPLHF
NA TRBJ1-2 TRBV6-5 NA TGTGCCAGCAGTTACGACGGAAACTATGGCTACACCTTC CASSYDGNYGYTF
NA TRBJ1-6 TRBV6-1 TRBD1 TGTGCCAGCACCCAGGGACAGGGAAATTCACCCCTCCACTTT CASTQGQGNSPLHF
once TRBJ2-7 TRBV4-1 TRBD2 TGCGCCAGCAGCAACCAGATAGCGGGAGGGCGAACCGAGCAGTACTTC CASSNQIAGGRTEQYF
NA TRBJ2-1 TRBV30 TRBD2 TGTGCCTGGAGTGTTTCTCTAGCGGGAGTGGGTAATGAGCAGTTCTTC CAWSVSLAGVGNEQFF
NA TRBJ2-7 TRBV7-2 NA TGTGCCAGCAGCCTTTATATAGGCGAGCAGTACTTC CASSLYIGEQYF